Listed below are T cell receptor beta chains from one sample, sequenced in a study of blood T cell repertoires in COVID-19. TCRdb keeps only in-frame clones here, not all; method: immunoSEQ multiplex PCR. The sample has 410,000 or so clones; around 91% are singletons. The sample taken for sequencing was peripheral blood. These TCRs come from a woman between 35 and 50 years old with COVID-19, enrolled during active disease. Each CDR3 is given with its conserved first and last residue. A D gene is named only where the DNA matches it firmly. Size is omitted from some rows. Given values are once, few, many or a class for expanded clones.

>-|TRBJ2-3|-|TRBV3-1/TRBV3-2
TGTGCCAGCAGCCCTCGAAGGGGGACAGATACGCAGTATTTT
CASSPRRGTDTQYF
>-|TRBJ2-1|-|TRBV2
TGTGCCAGCAGCCGGGACTCCGCCGGTGAGCAGTTCTTC
CASSRDSAGEQFF
>-|TRBJ1-6|-|TRBV12-3/TRBV12-4
TGTGCCAGCAGTTATAGTCAGGCACCCCTCCACTTT
CASSYSQAPLHF
>-|TRBJ1-1|-|TRBV6-5
TGTGCCAGCTTGACCCGGGACACTGAAGCTTTCTTT
CASLTRDTEAFF
>-|TRBJ2-7|-|TRBV19
TGTGCCAGTAGTATAAATAGCTGGGGAGTCGGTTACGAGCAGTACTTC
CASSINSWGVGYEQYF
>-|TRBJ2-1|-|TRBV4-3
TGCGCCAGCAGCCGCCTTTACTCCAACAATGAGCAGTTCTTC
CASSRLYSNNEQFF
>TRBD1|TRBJ1-1|-|TRBV19
TGTGCCAGTATCCCTCGGGACAGTTACACTGAAGCTTTCTTT
CASIPRDSYTEAFF
>TRBD2|TRBJ2-2|-|TRBV19
TGTGCCAGTACCCAGGGAGGGTACACCGGGGAGCTGTTTTTT
CASTQGGYTGELFF
>-|TRBJ1-1|-|TRBV10-3
TGTGCCATCAGTCAGGGGTCCACTGAAGCTTTCTTT
CAISQGSTEAFF
>TRBD2|TRBJ2-1|-|TRBV7-2
TGTGCCAGCAGCCGCCCGACTAGCGGGGGGACAAGCTCCTACAATGAGCAGTTCTTC
CASSRPTSGGTSSYNEQFF
>TRBD2|TRBJ2-3|-|TRBV7-2
TGTGCCAGCAGCGTACGACTTAAGGGCGGGGGGGAGGATACGCAGTATTTT
CASSVRLKGGGEDTQYF
>-|TRBJ1-3|-|TRBV6-2/TRBV6-3
TGTGCCAGCAGTTACGACGGCCGGGCTGGAAACACCATATATTTT
CASSYDGRAGNTIYF
>-|TRBJ2-7|-|TRBV7-8
TGTGCCAGCAGCCTCAGGGTCTCCTACGAGCAGTACTTC
CASSLRVSYEQYF
>-|TRBJ1-6|-|TRBV4-3
TGCGCCAGCAGCCAAGAGGGGGCGGTCGGCTATAATTCACCCCTCCACTTT
CASSQEGAVGYNSPLHF
>-|TRBJ2-3|-|TRBV5-4
TGTGCCAGCAGCTTGACTTCTCAAGATACGCAGTATTTT
CASSLTSQDTQYF
>TRBD1|TRBJ2-5|-|TRBV7-8
TGTGCCAGCAGCTACGACAGGGGGAAGCAAGAGACCCAGTACTTC
CASSYDRGKQETQYF
>TRBD2|TRBJ2-7|-|TRBV2
TGTGCCAGCAGTGTGGTGGGACTAGCGGGAGGGGGGCAGTACTTC
CASSVVGLAGGGQYF
>-|TRBJ1-6|-|TRBV5-1
TGCGCCAGCAGCATAACAGGGTTATCCTATAATTCACCCCTCCACTTT
CASSITGLSYNSPLHF
>-|TRBJ1-6|once|TRBV18
TGTGCCAGCTCAAACAGTATTCAGGAACCCCGTTCACCCCTCCACTTT
CASSNSIQEPRSPLHF
>TRBD1|TRBJ2-7|few|TRBV7-2
TGTGCCAGCAGGCGGGACAGGGAAGCCTACGAGCAGTACTTC
CASRRDREAYEQYF
>-|TRBJ1-2|-|TRBV4-3
TGCGCCAGCAGCCTAGCCCCCTCGGGGGGGGGCAAGGGAGGCTACACCTTC
CASSLAPSGGGKGGYTF
>TRBD1|TRBJ2-7|-|TRBV10-2
TGCGCCAGCAGTGAGCCGGACAGGGGGGGCTACGAGCAGTACTTC
CASSEPDRGGYEQYF
>-|TRBJ1-5|-|TRBV6-2/TRBV6-3
TGTGCCAGCAGTTACGGGGAGGGAGGCCCGCGTCATAGCAATCAGCCCCAGCATTTT
CASSYGEGGPRHSNQPQHF
>TRBD1|TRBJ2-2|-|TRBV19
TGTGCCAGTAGCCGTTTGTCCGGGACAGGGTGGCGGGAGCTGTTTTTT
CASSRLSGTGWRELFF
>-|TRBJ1-2|-|TRBV30
TGTGCCTGGAGTGTTATCGGGACTTGGGGGACCGACCACTATGGCTACACCTTC
CAWSVIGTWGTDHYGYTF
>-|TRBJ1-5|-|TRBV6-5
TGTGCCAGCGCCGGGAACTACGATCAGCCCCAGCATTTT
CASAGNYDQPQHF
>-|TRBJ1-2|-|TRBV5-4
TGTGCCAGCACCCCGCTAACAGGGATTGCCGGCTACACCTTC
CASTPLTGIAGYTF
>TRBD2|TRBJ2-1|-|TRBV27
TGTGCCAGCAGTTCGCGACTAGCGGGAAATGAGCAGTTCTTC
CASSSRLAGNEQFF
>-|TRBJ1-1|-|TRBV19
TGTGCCAGTAGCGACAGGTTAAACACTGAAGCTTTCTTT
CASSDRLNTEAFF
>TRBD1|TRBJ2-7|-|TRBV5-1
TGCGCCAGCAGTCAAGGGACAGCACGGGCCTACGAGCAGTACTTC
CASSQGTARAYEQYF
>-|TRBJ1-2|-|TRBV12-3/TRBV12-4
TGTGCCAGCTCCCCCGGGTTACTCTATGGCTACACCTTC
CASSPGLLYGYTF
>-|TRBJ1-1|-|TRBV6-5
TGTGCCAGCAGCCCCCTCGAGGGATTCTCGGCTTTCTTT
CASSPLEGFSAFF
>-|TRBJ1-2|once|TRBV7-9
TGTGCCAGCACCGATAATCCAGGGGCTTATGGCTACACCTTC
CASTDNPGAYGYTF
>-|TRBJ2-3|-|TRBV9
TGTGCCAGCAGCCCCGGACAGTTCCCAGATACGCAGTATTTT
CASSPGQFPDTQYF
>TRBD2|TRBJ2-3|-|TRBV2
TGTGCCAGCTTCTGGAAGGGACTAGCGGGGGCCGCCGGGACAGATACGCAGTATTTT
CASFWKGLAGAAGTDTQYF
>TRBD2|TRBJ2-3|-|TRBV2
TGTGCCAGCAGTGAAGCGCTTCGGCGGGCTAGCGGGAGGGCCGTAACTACAGATACGCAGTATTTT
CASSEALRRASGRAVTTDTQYF
>-|TRBJ2-1|-|TRBV19
TGTGCCAGTAGTGACTACGGGGGTTTGGCTGAGCAGTTCTTC
CASSDYGGLAEQFF
>-|TRBJ1-5|-|TRBV28
TGTGCCAGCAGTTTTCCCGGGAGTCCCAATCAGCCCCAGCATTTT
CASSFPGSPNQPQHF
>-|TRBJ2-1|-|TRBV20-1
TGCAGTGCAAAGGCGGCCGTTGAGCAGTTCTTC
CSAKAAVEQFF
>-|TRBJ2-5|-|TRBV28
TGTGCCAGCAGTTTAGGCAGGATAGAGACCCAGTACTTC
CASSLGRIETQYF
>-|TRBJ2-1|-|TRBV11-2
TGTGCCAGCAGCGCAGAACCGGGACAAGTAAATGAGCAGTTCTTC
CASSAEPGQVNEQFF
>-|TRBJ1-2|-|TRBV5-6
TGTGCCAGCAGCGTGGGCGGCTATGGCTACACCTTC
CASSVGGYGYTF
>TRBD1|TRBJ1-1|once|TRBV27
TGTGCCAGCAGTTTCCGGGGGACAGGGTTGTCAGAAGCTTTCTTT
CASSFRGTGLSEAFF
>TRBD1|TRBJ1-1|-|TRBV4-3
TGCGCCAGCAGCCACACTCATGGGACAGGGGGTTCGAAAGCTTTCTTT
CASSHTHGTGGSKAFF
>TRBD2|TRBJ2-3|-|TRBV7-2
TGTGCCAGCAGCTCTAGCGGTAGTTCCGCAGATACGCAGTATTTT
CASSSSGSSADTQYF
>TRBD1|TRBJ1-2|-|TRBV28
TGTGCCAGCAGTCCAGGGGGACAGTCAAACTATGGCTACACCTTC
CASSPGGQSNYGYTF
>-|TRBJ1-1|-|TRBV6-1
TGTGCCAGCAGCTCGGCAGGCATGAACACTGAAGCTTTCTTT
CASSSAGMNTEAFF
>TRBD1|TRBJ1-6|-|TRBV30
TGTGCCTGGAGTCGACAGGGGAGCTCCTATAATTCACCCCTCCACTTT
CAWSRQGSSYNSPLHF
>TRBD2|TRBJ2-1|-|TRBV3-1/TRBV3-2
TGTGCCAGCAGCCAAGGGGGGGGGTTCACCTACAATGAGCAGTTCTTC
CASSQGGGFTYNEQFF
>-|TRBJ1-1|-|TRBV5-4
TGTGCCAGCAGCTTGGGTCCAGGGCCCACTGAAGCTTTCTTT
CASSLGPGPTEAFF
>TRBD1|TRBJ1-2|-|TRBV7-9
TGTGCCAGCAGCTTAGGGACAGGGGACGCTATCCGCCCGGGCTACACCTTC
CASSLGTGDAIRPGYTF
>TRBD1|TRBJ1-4|-|TRBV7-9
TGTGCCAGCAGCACCGGGACAGGGGAGGAAAAACTGTTTTTT
CASSTGTGEEKLFF
>-|TRBJ2-2|once|TRBV27
TGTGCCAGCAGTTTACCCCCTCAGATGAACACCGGGGAGCTGTTTTTT
CASSLPPQMNTGELFF
>-|TRBJ2-5|-|TRBV9
TGTGCCAGCAGCGTAGAAGGAAATAGGGGAGAGACCCAGTACTTC
CASSVEGNRGETQYF
>TRBD1|TRBJ2-7|-|TRBV19
TGTGCCAGTAGTATAGATGGGACAGGGGCCTACGAGCAGTACTTC
CASSIDGTGAYEQYF
>TRBD2|TRBJ2-3|-|TRBV6-5
TGTGCCAGCAGTTACGGCGGGGGAGACACAGATACGCAGTATTTT
CASSYGGGDTDTQYF
>TRBD1|TRBJ1-6|-|TRBV18
TGTGCCAGCTCACCTGCAGACGGGACAGCGGGTTCACCCCTCCACTTT
CASSPADGTAGSPLHF
>TRBD1|TRBJ1-5|-|TRBV19
TGTGCCAGTAGTATTTGGACAGGGACTAGCAATCAGCCCCAGCATTTT
CASSIWTGTSNQPQHF
>TRBD1|TRBJ1-5|-|TRBV18
TGTGCCAGCTCAGACAGGGGGCTGGATCAGCCCCAGCATTTT
CASSDRGLDQPQHF
>TRBD2|TRBJ2-3|-|TRBV3-1/TRBV3-2
TGTGCCAGCAGCCAAGGTCCTAGCGGGGATGCTAGCACAGATACGCAGTATTTT
CASSQGPSGDASTDTQYF